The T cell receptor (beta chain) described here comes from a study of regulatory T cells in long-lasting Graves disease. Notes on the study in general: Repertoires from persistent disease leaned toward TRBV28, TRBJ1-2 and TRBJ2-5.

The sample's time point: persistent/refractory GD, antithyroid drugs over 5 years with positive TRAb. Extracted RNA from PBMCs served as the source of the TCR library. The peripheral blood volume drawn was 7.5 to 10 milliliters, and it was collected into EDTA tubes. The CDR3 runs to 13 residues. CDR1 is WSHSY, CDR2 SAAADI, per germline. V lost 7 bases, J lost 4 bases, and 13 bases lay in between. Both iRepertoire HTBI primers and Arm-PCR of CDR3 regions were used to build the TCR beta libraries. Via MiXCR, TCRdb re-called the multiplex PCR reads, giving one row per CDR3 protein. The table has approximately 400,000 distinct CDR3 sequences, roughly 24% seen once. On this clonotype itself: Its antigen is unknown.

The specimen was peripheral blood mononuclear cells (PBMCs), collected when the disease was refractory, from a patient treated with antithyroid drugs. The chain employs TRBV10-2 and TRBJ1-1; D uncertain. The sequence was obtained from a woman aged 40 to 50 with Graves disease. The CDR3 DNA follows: TGCGCCAGCACCCGAACGGGGAGCACTGAAGCTTTCTTT. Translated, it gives CASTRTGSTEAFF.